This is a list of T cell receptor beta chains from one sample in a study of high-grade serous ovarian cancer treatment subgroups. The table came from immunoSEQ multiplex PCR; TCRdb's copy has only in-frame clones and leaves some out. The repertoire includes around 8,800 clones, approximately 90% of them detected once, and approximately 1.5% sits in the top ten. The sample consisted of tumor tissue. Receptors were obtained from a human donor with high-grade serous ovarian cancer. The CDR3 runs from the conserved cysteine through the conserved F or W.

TRBV15	TRBJ1-2	CATSPQDNYGYTF
TRBV5-6	TRBJ1-1	CASSVSGDSNTEAFF
TRBV7-6	TRBJ2-2	CASSLDSPTTNTGELFF
TRBV18	TRBJ2-2	CASSPLKGTANTGELFF
TRBV19	TRBJ1-6	CASHPARGNNSPLHF
TRBV7-6	TRBJ2-1	CASSLATSGGNNEQFF
TRBV25-1	TRBJ2-7	CASSDFFRSYEQYF
TRBV7-9	TRBJ2-4	CASSRSGGGIQYF
TRBV14	TRBJ2-1	CASSIRVLAGAGEQFF
TRBV6-1	TRBJ1-2	CASSDSRTGTDYGYTF
TRBV28	TRBJ2-1	CASSLLANEQFF
TRBV4-1	TRBJ2-1	CASSQAITSGSRSEQFF
TRBV4-3	TRBJ1-5	CASSQGTGGYQPQHF
TRBV11-2	TRBJ1-3	CASSYGQGGNTIYF
TRBV18	TRBJ1-2	CASSPPAESYGYTF
TRBV7-6	TRBJ2-3	CASSLASASTDTQYF
TRBV27	TRBJ1-2	CASSTGTENGYTF
TRBV30	TRBJ1-2	CAWSRDRGGYTF
TRBV4-2	TRBJ1-3	CASSNGGSGNTIYF
TRBV7-3	TRBJ2-3	CASSRIAGISTDTQYF
TRBV7-2	TRBJ2-2	CASSTMGAANTGELFF
TRBV6-5	TRBJ2-2	CASSYSYRPQTGELFF
TRBV7-8	TRBJ2-3	CASSSTVSGTDTQYF
TRBV2	TRBJ2-1	CASSERGYNEQFF
TRBV28	TRBJ2-3	CASRGLAGGLNTDTQYF
TRBV30	TRBJ1-6	CAWSEDPRDNSPLHF
TRBV7-2	TRBJ2-1	CASSLEGNYYNEQFF